Below, 24 T cell receptor beta chains from the same sample are listed, as sequenced in a study of metastatic and nonmetastatic thyroid tumors. TCRdb redid the clone calls on the PCR reads using MiXCR. The repertoire holds 20,000 to 30,000 clones, around 20% seen once, with approximately 4.6% in the top ten. Ahead of thyroid surgery, no patient had received treatment of any kind. The specimen sequenced was blood. These receptor sequences come from a male donor with papillary thyroid cancer or a benign thyroid nodule (not recorded which). Some clones in this sample may be carry-over from other donors' samples.

The chain combines TRBV5-8 with TRBJ1-2; no definite D call. Germline V CDR1 and CDR2: SGHTS, YDEGEE. V was cut by 6 bases and J by 8 bases, with 11 bases left in between. The CDR3 spans 11 residues. The CDR3 reads CASTNVRGYTF. Written as DNA, the CDR3 is TGTGCCAGCACGAACGTGCGAGGCTACACCTTC.

Many counts were recorded for this clone. This sequence joins TRBV18 and TRBJ2-7; 7 bases are a match to TRBD2. V shed 3 bases, J shed 0 bases, and the junction held 2 bases outside the gene matches. Germline V gene lookup returns CDR1 KGHSH and CDR2 LQKENI. The CDR3 covers 14 residues. CDR3 coding DNA: TGTGCCAGCTCACCTGGCGGGAGCTCCTACGAGCAGTACTTC. Its protein is CASSPGGSSYEQYF.

This chain uses TRBV2 with TRBJ2-1; a possible D gene is TRBD2 (5 bases). V was pared by 6 bases and J by 10 bases, with 16 bases between. The germline V gene has CDR1 SNHLY and CDR2 FYNNEI. The CDR3 is made up of 13 amino acids. The CDR3 nucleotides read TGTGCCAGCAGGAACTCTATAGCGCGAGAGCAGTTCTTC. This translates into CASRNSIAREQFF.

By share, this clone counts as medium-sized. J is TRBJ2-7 and V is TRBV27; perhaps TRBD2 as D (6 bases). CDR1 is MNHEY and CDR2 is SMNVEV in the germline V gene (reference sequence). The CDR3 consists of 11 residues. The V end was cut by 8 bases, the J end by 6 bases, with 11 bases between. The DNA for the CDR3 is TGTGCCAGCTGGAGGGACGGCGAGCAGTACTTC. Translation gives CASWRDGEQYF.

This clone was seen repeatedly, ten times or more. The V and J genes are TRBV18 and TRBJ2-7; no reliable D call. Germline loops: CDR1 KGHSH, CDR2 LQKENI. This CDR3 is built from 14 residues. Trimming pared 2 bases from V and 5 bases from J, leaving 13 bases between. In DNA form, the CDR3 reads TGTGCCAGCTCACCAACGACTTCCCAGCACGAGCAGTACTTC. This gives the protein CASSPTTSQHEQYF.

Worth noting for this clone: A much larger clone lies one base from this, so it may be a read error. The V call is TRBV29-1, the J call TRBJ1-3; D not resolved. The V gene's germline CDR1 is SQVTM and CDR2 ANQGSEA. Trimming removed 4 bases from V and 4 bases from J, with 14 bases in between. The CDR3 runs 14 residues. The CDR3 DNA is TGCAGCGTTGTTCGTGTGGGGTGCGGAAACACCATATATTTT. Its protein is CSVVRVGCGNTIYF.

This clone is classed as medium-sized. This chain connects TRBV27 to TRBJ1-5; unclear D gene. This CDR3 is 14 amino acids long. CDR1 and CDR2 from the germline V gene are MNHEY and SMNVEV (reference sequence). Trimming removed 8 bases from V and 4 bases from J, with 15 bases in between. DNA for the CDR3: TGTGCCAGCTCTAGCGGGGAGAATAATCAGCCCCAGCATTTT. It is translated as CASSSGENNQPQHF.

The chain uses TRBV20-1 and TRBJ2-3; D ambiguous. Trimming cost V 2 bases and J 4 bases, with 10 bases left between them. The CDR3 totals 13 residues. CDR1 is DFQATT and CDR2 is SNEGSKA in the germline V gene (reference sequence). The CDR3 region is CSARLVRADTQYF. Here the CDR3 DNA reads TGCAGTGCTAGACTTGTTCGCGCAGATACGCAGTATTTT.

This clone was counted only a few times. The rearrangement joins TRBV6-1 to TRBJ2-4; D gene uncertain. V was shortened by 5 bases and J by 2 bases, with 16 bases between the two germline ends. Germline V lookup: CDR1 MNHNS, CDR2 SASEGT. The CDR3 runs to 16 residues. The CDR3 bases are TGTGCCAGCAGTCCCCACATCCAGGTGCCCAAAAACATTCAGTACTTC. It yields the protein CASSPHIQVPKNIQYF.

This clone is classed as medium-sized (0.01 to 0.1%). J is TRBJ2-3 and V is TRBV12-3 or TRBV12-4; the D call may be TRBD1 or TRBD2 (5 bases each). The CDR3 extends over 17 amino acids. V dropped 0 bases and J dropped 2 bases, with 15 bases sitting between them. The DNA of the CDR3 is TGTGCCAGCAGTTTAGCGATCACTGTGGGGACCACAGATACGCAGTATTTT. This codes for CASSLAITVGTTDTQYF.

This clone appeared many times. The J gene is TRBJ2-5, the V gene TRBV5-1, with D perhaps being TRBD1 or TRBD2 (6 bases each). This CDR3 spans 12 amino acids. Germline CDR1 and CDR2: SGHRS and YFSETQ. The ends were cut back, 5 bases at V and 3 bases at J, with 8 bases in the middle. The DNA of the CDR3 is TGCGCCAGCAGTAGGGGGGAAGAGACCCAGTACTTC. This encodes CASSRGEETQYF.

This clone was seen only a few times. The genes are TRBV5-4 and TRBJ2-1; TRBD2 agrees at 11 bases. The CDR3 spans 18 residues. V lost 3 bases, J lost 2 bases, and 10 bases stayed unmatched. Germline CDR1 reads SGHNT; CDR2 reads YYREEE (reference sequence). The CDR3 reads CASSSRLAGYRTYNEQFF. The CDR3 region has the DNA TGTGCCAGCAGCTCCCGACTAGCGGGATATCGAACCTACAATGAGCAGTTCTTC.

This clone was counted between two and nine times. Possible read error: a much larger clone is one base away. Other nucleotide sequences from this sample produce the same CDR3. This chain links TRBV3-1 with TRBJ2-2, with a possible D match to TRBD1 (6 bases). The CDR3 consists of 16 residues. Germline V gene lookup returns CDR1 LGHDT and CDR2 YNNKEL (reference sequence). The CDR3 bases are TGTGCCAGCAGCCCTACTAGAACAGGGTACACCGGGGAGCTGTTTTTC. Its protein product is CASSPTRTGYTGELFF. The whole variable domain, remainder taken from reference TRBV3-1 and TRBJ2-2, is DTAVSQTPKYLVTQMGNDKSIKCEQNLGHDTMYWYKQDSKKFLKIMFSYNNKELIINETVPNRFSPKSPDKAHLNLHINSLELGDSAVYFCASSPTRTGYTGELFFGEGSRLTVL.

This clone was picked up many times. The V gene is TRBV28, the J gene TRBJ1-2, with D possibly TRBD1 on 5 matching bases. Germline V gene lookup returns CDR1 MDHEN and CDR2 SYDVKM. V was pared by 5 bases and J by 5 bases, with 24 bases between. CDR3 size: 17 residues. CDR3: CASSTNGALGVQYGYTF. As DNA, the CDR3 is TGTGCCAGCAGTACCAACGGGGCCTTGGGGGTTCAATATGGCTACACCTTC.

This clone is medium-sized in the sample. This chain joins TRBV2 and TRBJ2-7; the D gene is possibly TRBD1 (6 bases). Germline V gene data show CDR1 as SNHLY and CDR2 as FYNNEI. Trimming left V 3 bases short and J 2 bases short, with 14 bases between. CDR3 size: 15 residues. CDR3 region: CASSDGTPVPYEQYF. The CDR3 nucleotides read TGTGCCAGCAGTGATGGGACACCTGTCCCCTACGAGCAGTACTTC.

By share, this clone ranks as medium-sized. The identical CDR3 is also encoded by other nucleotide sequences in the sample. The V and J genes are TRBV6-1 and TRBJ1-3, with D unresolved. Germline CDR1 is MNHNS and CDR2 is SASEGT. The CDR3 runs to 14 residues. Trimming shortened V by 2 bases and J by 4 bases, and 9 bases separated the two germline ends. In DNA, the CDR3 is TGTGCCAGCAGTGAAAAAGTTCTGGGAAACACCATATATTTT. Its protein is CASSEKVLGNTIYF.

With regard to this clone: A much larger clone is a single base away; this may be a read error. The rearrangement joins TRBV10-3 to TRBJ2-1; 9 positions match TRBD2. J gave up 0 bases and V 4 bases, and 16 bases lay outside the gene matches. The germline CDR1 and CDR2 sequences are ENHRY and SYGVKD. CDR3 size: 20 residues. The CDR3 sequence: CAISGPGTSCSMSSYNEQFF. In DNA form, the CDR3 reads TGTGCCATCAGTGGACCCGGGACTAGCTGCTCCATGAGCTCCTACAATGAGCAGTTCTTC.

The sample holds a few counts of this clone. The missing conserved phenylalanine or tryptophan at the end of this CDR3 makes a read error likely. It is unclear where the CDR3 begins or ends on the DNA, so no DNA is shown, and the CDR3 is as TCRdb lists it. This sequence joins TRBV5-1 and TRBJ1-6; the DNA was not compared with TRBD1, the D call given in the table. The CDR3 contains 10 residues when both ends are counted. Germline CDR1 and CDR2: SGHRS and YFSETQ. CDR3: CASSNRDRDV.

This chain uses TRBV30 with TRBJ1-5; 8 bases match TRBD1. CDR3 length: 15 amino acids. Germline loops: CDR1 GTSNPN, CDR2 SVGIG (reference sequence). V dropped 3 bases and J dropped 6; count of bases not matched to a gene: 10. The CDR3 is CAWSDADRERQPQHF. DNA of the CDR3: TGTGCCTGGAGCGACGCGGACAGGGAGCGTCAGCCCCAGCATTTT.

This clone showed up many times. The rearrangement joins TRBV4-1 to TRBJ2-6; 10 bases align to TRBD1. There are 17 residues in the CDR3. Looked up from germline, CDR1 is MGHRA and CDR2 is YSYEKL. The ends lost 1 base at V and 2 bases at J; junction bases unmatched: 2. The CDR3: CASSQVTGGTGANVLTF. In nucleotides, the CDR3 is TGCGCCAGCAGCCAAGTGACAGGGGGCACTGGGGCCAACGTCCTGACTTTC.

Judged by abundance, this clone is medium-sized. The sample carries other DNA sequences with the same CDR3. V usage is TRBV6-4 and J usage is TRBJ2-6; D gene uncertain. Germline V gene lookup returns CDR1 MRHNA and CDR2 SNTAGT. The CDR3 extends over 15 amino acids. V lost 6 bases and J lost 1, with 10 bases in between. The CDR3 protein is CASSLGSSGANVLTF. Here the CDR3 DNA reads TGTGCCAGCAGCCTAGGCAGTTCTGGGGCCAACGTCCTGACTTTC.

This clone showed up just a few times. One junction end disagrees with the germline gene, perhaps due to a read error. This chain links TRBV27 with TRBJ2-5; 9 bases map to TRBD1. Germline CDR1 MNHEY, CDR2 SMNVEV (reference sequence). CDR3 length equals 16 residues. CDR3 amino acids: CASSLRPGQGKETQYF. DNA for the CDR3: TGTGCCAGCAGTTTACGACCAGGACAGGGGAAAGAAACCCAGTACTTC.

This chain joins TRBV20-1 and TRBJ1-2; D is undetermined. CDR1 DFQATT and CDR2 SNEGSKA come from the germline V gene (reference sequence). The V end was cut by 3 bases, the J end by 2 bases, with 19 bases between. The CDR3 contains 16 residues. Here the CDR3 DNA reads TGCAGTGCTAGTGGCCTTACTAAGGGAAGAAACTATGGCTACACCTTC. It is translated as CSASGLTKGRNYGYTF.

The rearrangement joins TRBV6-1 to TRBJ2-7, with D possibly matching TRBD1 (5 bases). The V and J ends lost 7 bases and 3 bases respectively, with 10 bases between them. This CDR3 spans 12 amino acids. The germline V gene encodes CDR1 MNHNS and CDR2 SASEGT. The CDR3 here is CASIRRGYEQYF. The DNA of the CDR3 is TGTGCCAGCATCCGAAGGGGCTACGAGCAGTACTTC.